This T cell receptor (beta chain) was retrieved from a study of blood T cell repertoires in COVID-19 (dated by TCRdb to 2020 to 2022). With regard to the full study: Samples covering the acute and convalescent phases of COVID-19 were provided by collaborators in the United States, Italy and Spain. The repertoires were released in a freely available public database meant as a resource for research on the immune response to SARS-CoV-2. Deeply sampled blood TCRbeta repertoires from subjects exposed to, actively infected with, or recovered from COVID-19 were included in the dataset. The prospective study material was composed of cDNA or gDNA derived from T cells, B-cell-depleted T cells, or PBMCs. The samples were drawn from the first 160 participants of the ongoing ImmuneRACE study and from more than 1,000 subjects provided by 6 global collaborators. The sample metadata nearly always contained a de-identified subject ID, COVID-19 status, age in years and sex. Where HLA class I and class II types were available, the types were taken from metadata supplied by the sample provider, not from assay-based typing. Points the paper makes about the study in general: Clinical and demographic metadata were provided uncurated, with the amount varying by source and participant.

Concerning this clone itself: Its cognate antigen has yet to be identified. Nothing much larger sits one base from this clone, and base qualities are not available.

From a lookup of the germline V gene, CDR1 and CDR2 are KGHSH and LQKENI. The CDR3 runs 19 residues from the cysteine to the phenylalanine. The kept DNA is CDR3 alone, 57 bases in frame from the first base. The V end gives up 3 bases and the J end 6 bases, leaving 22 bases in the junction not matched to a gene. Collaborating institutions collected whole blood in K2EDTA tubes following their own protocols. Collaborator samples were shipped for TCRbeta analysis as frozen whole blood, isolated PBMCs, or DNA extracted from either sample type. TCRbeta CDR3 regions were amplified from genomic DNA by means of the immunoSEQ Assay, a bias-controlled multiplex PCR. The published analysis was carried out like this. Nucleated cell counts per sample were estimated from amplification of reference gene primers within the assay. To quantify the absolute abundance of each unique TCRbeta CDR3 rearrangement, sequence reads were collapsed and filtered. For each sample, productive Simpson clonality was calculated by taking the square root of Simpson's diversity index across productive rearrangements. TCRdb provides this immuneACCESS table in a form limited to in-frame rearrangements. Some clones are lacking; in checked studies, under half of them reflect an unresolved V gene, and why the rest are absent is not known. V and J calls plus clone size are reproduced from that table; the DNA served to infer D and trimming. The sample contains just over 60,000 clones, roughly 80% of them found a single time. Together, the top ten hold 15% to 20% of the sample.

This TCR derives from a man in his 60s with acute or convalescent COVID-19. Specimen: peripheral blood. The chain is encoded by TRBV18 joined to TRBJ2-5; TRBD2 aligns with 7 central bases. The DNA reads TGTGCCAGCTCACCTCGAAGTTCCAGCGGGAAAGGATTAGGAAAGACCCAGTACTTC. It translates to CASSPRSSSGKGLGKTQYF. Joined to the reference TRBV18 and TRBJ2-5 proteins, this CDR3 gives the full variable domain: NAGVMQNPRHLVRRRGQEARLRCSPMKGHSHVYWYRQLPEEGLKFMVYLQKENIIDESGMPKERFSAEFPKEGPSILRIQQVVRGDSAAYFCASSPRSSSGKGLGKTQYFGPGTRLLVL.